Listed below are T cell receptor beta chains from one sample, sequenced in a study of blood T cell repertoires in COVID-19. Some clones are missing from TCRdb's copy, which holds only in-frame ones; the method was immunoSEQ multiplex PCR. The table has about 210,000 clones, approximately 80% seen once. Sequencing input: PBMCs or T cells enriched from blood (not recorded which). The receptor source for this set is a woman between 45 and 65 years old with acute COVID-19. CDR3s leave out the opening cysteine and the closing phenylalanine or tryptophan. The order of the fields is CDR3 protein, V gene, J gene, CDR3 length, clone size. Some rows mark clone size as missing; the rest say once, few, many or name a class of expanded clone.

CDR3 protein: ATSRGGTGRNEQY
V gene: TRBV15
J gene: TRBJ2-7
CDR3 length: 13
clone size: -

CDR3 protein: ASSYGVGGSTGELF
V gene: TRBV6-5
J gene: TRBJ2-2
CDR3 length: 14
clone size: few

CDR3 protein: ASPKPGSLGNQPQH
V gene: TRBV28
J gene: TRBJ1-5
CDR3 length: 14
clone size: -

CDR3 protein: ASSQARGTDTQY
V gene: TRBV4-3
J gene: TRBJ2-3
CDR3 length: 12
clone size: -

CDR3 protein: ASSFGLAEQF
V gene: TRBV7-2
J gene: TRBJ2-1
CDR3 length: 10
clone size: -

CDR3 protein: ASSWAGGSNQPQH
V gene: TRBV14
J gene: TRBJ1-5
CDR3 length: 13
clone size: -

CDR3 protein: SASIAGGNTEAF
V gene: TRBV20-1
J gene: TRBJ1-1
CDR3 length: 12
clone size: few

CDR3 protein: ASSVQMNSYNEQF
V gene: TRBV7-6
J gene: TRBJ2-1
CDR3 length: 13
clone size: once

CDR3 protein: SASSTGQGIGGYGYT
V gene: TRBV20-1
J gene: TRBJ1-2
CDR3 length: 15
clone size: -

CDR3 protein: SARQGAEQF
V gene: TRBV20-1
J gene: TRBJ2-1
CDR3 length: 9
clone size: -

CDR3 protein: ASSPPGLAVQETQY
V gene: TRBV18
J gene: TRBJ2-5
CDR3 length: 14
clone size: few

CDR3 protein: ASSLGQVTYEQY
V gene: TRBV7-2
J gene: TRBJ2-7
CDR3 length: 12
clone size: -

CDR3 protein: ASRAGTGGGYT
V gene: TRBV5-4
J gene: TRBJ1-2
CDR3 length: 11
clone size: many

CDR3 protein: ASSSLKGTEGALFGYT
V gene: TRBV11-2
J gene: TRBJ1-2
CDR3 length: 16
clone size: -

CDR3 protein: ATSGTGGDQETQY
V gene: TRBV24-1
J gene: TRBJ2-5
CDR3 length: 13
clone size: -

CDR3 protein: ASCPTGAANSPLH
V gene: TRBV4-1
J gene: TRBJ1-6
CDR3 length: 13
clone size: -

CDR3 protein: ASSKAGRVAAEAF
V gene: TRBV21-1
J gene: TRBJ1-1
CDR3 length: 13
clone size: -

CDR3 protein: ASSQEGGDASYEQY
V gene: TRBV4-2
J gene: TRBJ2-7
CDR3 length: 14
clone size: -

CDR3 protein: ASSQVEGTSLRN
V gene: TRBV3-1/TRBV3-2
J gene: TRBJ2-3
CDR3 length: 12
clone size: -

CDR3 protein: ASSSLAGEGETQY
V gene: TRBV5-1
J gene: TRBJ2-5
CDR3 length: 13
clone size: -

CDR3 protein: ASSPGTANQPQH
V gene: TRBV18
J gene: TRBJ1-5
CDR3 length: 12
clone size: -

CDR3 protein: ASSSIGGANTEAF
V gene: TRBV27
J gene: TRBJ1-1
CDR3 length: 13
clone size: -

CDR3 protein: ASSPIDRSNYGYT
V gene: TRBV25-1
J gene: TRBJ1-2
CDR3 length: 13
clone size: once

CDR3 protein: ASSQARSSGANVLT
V gene: TRBV3-1/TRBV3-2
J gene: TRBJ2-6
CDR3 length: 14
clone size: -

CDR3 protein: ASSLRSGQETQY
V gene: TRBV5-6
J gene: TRBJ2-5
CDR3 length: 12
clone size: -

CDR3 protein: ASSQDLARWNGYT
V gene: TRBV4-3
J gene: TRBJ1-2
CDR3 length: 13
clone size: few

CDR3 protein: ASSPLANYGYT
V gene: TRBV6-5
J gene: TRBJ1-2
CDR3 length: 11
clone size: -

CDR3 protein: ASRGVGETQY
V gene: TRBV2
J gene: TRBJ2-5
CDR3 length: 10
clone size: -

CDR3 protein: ASSLGRSYNSPLH
V gene: TRBV28
J gene: TRBJ1-6
CDR3 length: 13
clone size: -

CDR3 protein: ASYTVNNGYT
V gene: TRBV28
J gene: TRBJ1-2
CDR3 length: 10
clone size: -

CDR3 protein: ASSYSTELVPNTGELF
V gene: TRBV6-2/TRBV6-3
J gene: TRBJ2-2
CDR3 length: 16
clone size: -

CDR3 protein: ASSPGITETQY
V gene: TRBV18
J gene: TRBJ2-5
CDR3 length: 11
clone size: -

CDR3 protein: ASSLTGSYEQY
V gene: TRBV6-5
J gene: TRBJ2-7
CDR3 length: 11
clone size: -

CDR3 protein: ASSRGSYTDTQY
V gene: TRBV3-1/TRBV3-2
J gene: TRBJ2-3
CDR3 length: 12
clone size: -

CDR3 protein: ASSTQDNSPLH
V gene: TRBV18
J gene: TRBJ1-6
CDR3 length: 11
clone size: -

CDR3 protein: ASGLYVGGTDTQY
V gene: TRBV12-5
J gene: TRBJ2-3
CDR3 length: 13
clone size: once

CDR3 protein: ASSFGGNEQF
V gene: TRBV5-4
J gene: TRBJ2-1
CDR3 length: 10
clone size: -

CDR3 protein: ATSDNTGSNTGELF
V gene: TRBV24-1
J gene: TRBJ2-2
CDR3 length: 14
clone size: -

CDR3 protein: ASRLPGQLYEQY
V gene: TRBV11-2
J gene: TRBJ2-7
CDR3 length: 12
clone size: -

CDR3 protein: ASRMTSGMYNEQF
V gene: TRBV6-5
J gene: TRBJ2-1
CDR3 length: 13
clone size: -

CDR3 protein: ASGRAYNEQF
V gene: TRBV10-3
J gene: TRBJ2-1
CDR3 length: 10
clone size: -

CDR3 protein: AWGPGKGGYT
V gene: TRBV30
J gene: TRBJ1-2
CDR3 length: 10
clone size: few

CDR3 protein: ASSQQGQSNTEAF
V gene: TRBV4-3
J gene: TRBJ1-1
CDR3 length: 13
clone size: few

CDR3 protein: ASTTAVGGSGEQY
V gene: TRBV19
J gene: TRBJ2-7
CDR3 length: 13
clone size: -

CDR3 protein: ASSYGLIREQY
V gene: TRBV7-2
J gene: TRBJ2-7
CDR3 length: 11
clone size: -